Reported below is one T cell receptor beta chain. Which antigen it targets is not known. No base quality values were provided; no much bigger clone lies one nucleotide off. The roughly 37 donors, aged about 6 to 95 years, were systemically healthy Caucasian individuals from Russia. About 9.1 milliliters of peripheral blood were collected from each donor into EDTA-treated Vacutainer tubes. Ficoll-Paque density-gradient centrifugation was used to isolate PBMCs, with at least 6 million per sample. Total RNA, at least 6 micrograms per sample, was extracted from PBMCs with Trizol reagent. The percentages of naive CD45RAhigh/CD27high T cells were determined by flow cytometry on a PBMC aliquot from every donor. This entry comes from a study of blood T cells in healthy people across ages (dated by TCRdb to about 2015). Notes on the research overall: Template switching captured roughly one uniquely barcoded TCR beta cDNA molecule per two T cells in model experiments. The study measured age-related changes in TCR beta repertoire diversity using deep sequencing normalized with unique cDNA molecular identifiers. The donors were split into four age groups: young (average roughly 15 years), middle-aged (39), aged (roughly 68) and long-lived (over 80). For two donors (one aged 18 to 30 and one aged 80 or older), the study analyzed two additional independent replicas of 1 million unique cDNA reads from the same blood draw. Results and caveats for the whole study, not just this receptor: As age increased, observed TCR beta diversity per million T cells dropped in a roughly linear way, and a significant reduction was already evident by age 40. Estimates of total diversity based on one million sequenced T cells were regarded as lower bounds and as underestimates. The percentage of naive T cells measured by flow cytometry correlated strongly with observed TCR beta diversity. Conclusive comparison of naive and antigen-experienced compartments was prevented by the profiling of bulk unsorted PBMCs. Compared with the aged group, the long-lived group had more naive CD4+ T cells, fewer expanded clones and increased TCR diversity, a pattern suggesting age selection. Because donor CMV infection status was unknown, age-related changes in expanded clonotypes were potentially confounded.

CDR1 and CDR2, per the germline V gene, are LGHNA and YSLEER. The V and J ends are trimmed by 0 bases and 4 bases, leaving 15 bases between them. The CDR3 spans 16 residues, from the cysteine through the phenylalanine. Only the CDR3 DNA stays, 48 bases, in frame from base 1. Libraries were built with 5' RACE. Sequenced using an Illumina HiSeq 2500. A second PCR of roughly 7 to 11 cycles was performed with a sample-barcoded 5' primer and a J-beta primer mix. A template-switch 5' adaptor carrying 12 random nucleotides introduced a unique molecular identifier onto each TCR beta cDNA molecule. Each sample yielded at least 2.5 million CDR3-containing paired-end reads. The Mint cDNA synthesis kit, primed by a TRBC-specific oligonucleotide, was used to synthesize first-strand cDNA from all RNA. Following uracil-DNA glycosylase treatment, all cDNA underwent a first 18-cycle PCR with the universal primers M1SS and BC2_uni_R. For the original study's pipeline: Each sample was normalized by randomly selecting 1 million high-quality reads, each carrying a distinct molecular identifier. Reads sharing molecular identifiers were discarded rather than binned into consensus sequences. MiTCR, set to a Q25 quality threshold and the strictest error-elimination algorithm, was used for CDR3 identification, clonotype clustering and error correction. A nonparametric unseen species model with Euler transformation was used to estimate lower-bound total TCR beta diversity. TCRdb handled the public reads itself, with Q25 trimming in fastp and clone calling in MiXCR, and kept productive beta chains. Identical CDR3 protein sequences are pooled into one entry, listed with their most common genes and DNA. The V and J calls come from TCRdb's annotation, not from the publication. Counted in this sample were more than 750,000 distinct CDR3 sequences; about 27% of them appeared once. The top ten constitute about 10% of the sample.

These data are also associated with another study on T cells of mothers and their children. That second publication adds: Nine systemically healthy Caucasian individuals, comprising three mothers and their six children, were included as donors. cDNA synthesis consumed the entire amount of extracted RNA, loaded at approximately 1.6 ug RNA in each 15 ul reaction. In the second PCR, sample barcodes and 2-4 random nucleotides were introduced via the M1S primer. Over 10 million TCR beta CDR3 reads came from each mother, compared with approximately 2.8 million reads from each child. TCR recombination output is similarly shaped by thymic selection in related and unrelated pairs, with a minor effect exerted by inherited differences. Normalized repertoire overlap in related mother-child pairs was always slightly higher than in unrelated mother-child pairs, but the difference was never significant. With a sensitivity of about 100 clones per million clonotypes, no persistent microchimeric T cell clones were detected. To look for features that set related mother-child pairs apart from unrelated individuals, the researchers ran deep NGS to compare the TCR beta repertoires of mothers and children. Mothers averaged around 40 +/- 4 years of age and children averaged approximately 11 +/- 4 years. After adapter ligation was performed with NEBNext reagents, the libraries were sequenced on an Illumina HiSeq 2000 with 100+100 nt paired-end reads. To prevent cross-contamination, the mother and child libraries were prepared one month apart and sequenced in separate runs. Each donor had between roughly 500,000 and 2,200,000 distinct TCR beta clonotypes identified. Naive TCR beta clonotypes were estimated from low-frequency clonotypes matched to each donor's FACS-determined naive share, without sorting.

This sequence originates from a woman between 40 and 55 years old in good health. Sequenced input: blood. The sequence is built from TRBV4-3 and TRBJ1-2; TRBD1 is possibly the D segment (6 matching bases). At the DNA level, the sequence is TGCGCCAGCAGCCAAGAAAAGGACAGACCTCCCTATGGCTACACCTTC. This translates into CASSQEKDRPPYGYTF.